This TCR beta chain originates from a study of T cell repertoires in cytomegalovirus infection. Across the whole study: Public TCR beta signatures indicated both CMV infection and matching HLA type. Overall study results and limits: Carriage of CMV together with the relevant HLA was identifiable through cumulative public TCR beta family frequency. HLA-C-restricted CMV-specific TCR beta clonotypes were dominant in the ex vivo response.

The CDR3 runs 20 residues. V was pared by 4 bases and J by 0 bases, with 14 bases of the junction left unmatched. The V gene's germline CDR1 is SGHNT and CDR2 YYREEE (reference sequence). As to this clonotype: Its antigen is not known.

TCRdb re-called the reads through MiXCR, storing one row per CDR3 protein. The sample includes 120,000 to 150,000 distinct CDR3 sequences, about 6% of them seen just once. The rearrangement joins TRBV5-4 to TRBJ1-6, with 9 bases that match TRBD1. The sequenced sample consisted of PBMCs. The TCR sequence derives from a human donor in good health (CMV status not recorded). Some clones in this sample may be carry-over from other donors' samples. CDR3 sequence (DNA): TGTGCCAGCAGCCCCGGGCCCGGGACAGGGCCCAGCTCCTATAATTCACCCCTCCACTTT. Its protein is CASSPGPGTGPSSYNSPLHF.